The present entry profiles one T cell receptor (beta chain) with its context. The antigen is not known. This record belongs to a study of shared clonotypes between healthy human individuals. 200 to 250 ng DNA, about 33,000 T cell genomes, went into each sorted-subset replicate PCR. How the authors handled the data: Filtering of immunoSEQ junctional sequences could not match full-length read filtering. TCRdb's copy holds only in-frame clones and misses some; the assay was immunoSEQ multiplex PCR. Clonal size and the V and J genes are those of that table, whereas D and trimming came from the DNA. The sample yields under 2.5 million clones, 92% seen once. Findings of the study overall: Naive CD4 clonotypes overlapped across a few donors at roughly 5.1%.

The CDR3 sequence is 16 residues long. Trimming cost V 0 bases and J 4 bases, with 16 bases left between them. CDR1 SGHRS and CDR2 YFSETQ come from the germline V gene. The sample taken for sequencing was naive CD4+ T cells from PBMCs. Subset in this sample: CD45RA+ positively selected. The V call is TRBV5-1, the J call TRBJ2-5; the D call may be TRBD1 or TRBD2 (5 bases each). The clonotype comes from a man in his late teens or twenties in good health. Some clones in this sample may be carry-over from other donors' samples. The CDR3 protein is CASSLDGARGAETQYF. As DNA, the CDR3 is TGCGCCAGCAGCTTGGATGGGGCACGGGGAGCAGAGACCCAGTACTTC.